A selection of T cell receptor beta chains follows, all from one sample in a study of CD8 T cells in ankylosing spondylitis. TCRdb reanalysed the 5' RACE reads using MiXCR and keeps one entry per CDR3 protein. The sample includes around 99,000 distinct CDR3 sequences, just under 9% seen only once; the top ten take over 4.5%. The sample was blood, either unsorted or a sorted T cell fraction (not recorded which). The receptors derive from a male donor with ankylosing spondylitis or in good health (not recorded which). The conserved cysteine and the conserved F or W are not part of the CDR3 here.

J,V,CDR3
TRBJ2-1,TRBV12-3/TRBV12-4,ASKPDQTYNEQF
TRBJ1-1,TRBV20-1,SASRQMGTEAF
TRBJ2-5,TRBV7-7,ASSLTAGASQETQY
TRBJ2-1,TRBV5-1,ASSLESGGAGEQF
TRBJ2-1,TRBV19,ASSIDYPEQF
TRBJ2-7,TRBV12-3/TRBV12-4,ASSPSGPRGTYEQY
TRBJ2-3,TRBV5-1,ASSLRSGGVSDTQY
TRBJ2-3,TRBV7-2,ASSLPTGVTDTQY
TRBJ1-2,TRBV3-1,ASSPVPESYGYT
TRBJ1-4,TRBV11-2,ASSWGDEKLF
TRBJ1-1,TRBV20-1,SAPRTAEAF